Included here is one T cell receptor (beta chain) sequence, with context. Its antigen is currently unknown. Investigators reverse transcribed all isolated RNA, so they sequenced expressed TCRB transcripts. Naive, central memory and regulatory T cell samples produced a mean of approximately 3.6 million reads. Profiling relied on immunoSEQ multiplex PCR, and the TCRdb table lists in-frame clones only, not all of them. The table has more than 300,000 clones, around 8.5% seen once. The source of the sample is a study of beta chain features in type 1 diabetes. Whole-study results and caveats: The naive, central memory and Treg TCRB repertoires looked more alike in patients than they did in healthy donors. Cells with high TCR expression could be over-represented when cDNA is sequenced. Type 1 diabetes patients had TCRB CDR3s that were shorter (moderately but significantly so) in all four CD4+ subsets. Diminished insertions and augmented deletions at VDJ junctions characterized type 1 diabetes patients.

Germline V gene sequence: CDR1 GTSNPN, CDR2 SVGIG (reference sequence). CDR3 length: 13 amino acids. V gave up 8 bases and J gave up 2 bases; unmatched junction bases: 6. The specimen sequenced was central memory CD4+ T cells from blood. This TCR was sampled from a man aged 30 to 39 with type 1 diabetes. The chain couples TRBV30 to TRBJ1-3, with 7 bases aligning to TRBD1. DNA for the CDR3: TGTGCCGGTACAGGGGTGACTGGAAACACCATATATTTT. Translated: CAGTGVTGNTIYF.